The rows below give T cell receptor beta chains drawn from one sample of a study of T-cell reconstitution after alpha-beta-depleted transplantation in children. MiXCR, run by TCRdb on the PCR reads, gives a single entry per CDR3 protein. This sample has 500,000 or so distinct CDR3 sequences, with around 10% found just once. The sample here was PBMCs, mostly from graft donor cells, taken 180 days after TCRalphabeta/CD19-depleted stem cell transplant. The receptors were gathered from a female patient younger than 10 who had a stem cell transplant for aplastic anemia, so the T cells may come from the graft donor. The CDR3 runs from the conserved cysteine through the conserved F or W. The D gene is left open where the match is weak. The size entry is marked missing in some rows and otherwise reads once, few, many or a size class.

d_call	v_call	clone_size	j_call	cdr3_nt	cdr3_aa
.	TRBV20-1	.	TRBJ1-2	TGCAGTGCCAGAATTTGGGACCCCCATGGCTACACCTTC	CSARIWDPHGYTF
TRBD2	TRBV28	few	TRBJ2-1	TGTGCCAGCAGTTACCAGCGGGGGGGTCTCAATGAGCAGTTCTTC	CASSYQRGGLNEQFF
.	TRBV20-1	few	TRBJ1-2	TGCAGTGCTAGCCCCGGGACTTCTCGAGAAGGCTATGGCTACACCTTC	CSASPGTSREGYGYTF
TRBD1	TRBV11-2	few	TRBJ1-5	TGTGCCAGCAGCCCCCGGGACAGGGGCCATCCTTATAGCAATCAGCCCCAGCATTTT	CASSPRDRGHPYSNQPQHF
.	TRBV28	few	TRBJ1-6	TGTGCCAGCAGTTTCCGTCCGGGCAATTCACCCCTCCACTTT	CASSFRPGNSPLHF
TRBD1	TRBV28	.	TRBJ1-2	TGTGCCAGCACCGGGACAGTTTATGGCTACACCTTC	CASTGTVYGYTF
.	TRBV4-3	few	TRBJ1-2	TGCGCCAGCAGCCAAGATGTGCACAGGAGTTACTATGGCTACACCTTC	CASSQDVHRSYYGYTF
.	TRBV3-1	few	TRBJ1-2	TGTGCCAGCAGACAGCATAACTATGGCTACACCTTC	CASRQHNYGYTF
TRBD1	TRBV11-2	few	TRBJ2-4	TGTGCCAGCAGCTTTCGCCCCTCAACAGGGGGCGCCGCCAAAAACATTCAGTACTTC	CASSFRPSTGGAAKNIQYF
.	TRBV21-1	few	TRBJ2-5	TGTGCCAGCAGCAAAGAGGGCGGGAGGCCCCCAGAGACCCAGTACTTC	CASSKEGGRPPETQYF
.	TRBV20-1	many	TRBJ1-5	TGCAGTGCTAACAATCAGCCCCAGCATTTT	CSANNQPQHF
.	TRBV12-3/TRBV12-4	few	TRBJ2-7	TGTGCCAGCAGTTTAGTTCGGGGCTCCGAGCAGTACTTC	CASSLVRGSEQYF
.	TRBV11-2	.	TRBJ2-3	TGTGCCAGCAGCTCATACAGGGAAAAGGAGACAGATACGCAGTATTTT	CASSSYREKETDTQYF
TRBD1	TRBV27	few	TRBJ2-1	TGTGCCAGCAGAGGACAGGGCCTGGGGCAGTTCTTC	CASRGQGLGQFF
.	TRBV5-1	.	TRBJ1-4	TGCGCCAGCAGCTTGGAGAGAGAAAAACTGTTTTTT	CASSLEREKLFF
TRBD1	TRBV20-1	many	TRBJ1-6	TGCAGTGCTAGAGGGGAAACAGGGGTTTATAATTCACCCCTCCACTTT	CSARGETGVYNSPLHF
TRBD2	TRBV4-3	few	TRBJ2-4	TGCGCCAGCAGCCAAGGGAGGGCTAGCGGGAGAGCCAAAAACATTCAGTACTTC	CASSQGRASGRAKNIQYF
TRBD2	TRBV10-3	.	TRBJ2-1	TGTGCCATCAGCGTCCGGGGGGGAAATAGTGAGCAGTTCTTC	CAISVRGGNSEQFF
TRBD1	TRBV5-1	many	TRBJ2-3	TGCGCCAGCAGCCAGGCGGCAGGGGGATTCACAGATACGCAGTATTTT	CASSQAAGGFTDTQYF
TRBD2	TRBV19	.	TRBJ2-3	TGTGCCAGACAGACTAGCGGATCACCGGAGTATTTT	CARQTSGSPEYF
TRBD1	TRBV7-2	few	TRBJ1-1	TGTGCCAGCAGTCACGGGACAGTGAACACTGAAGCTTTCTTT	CASSHGTVNTEAFF
.	TRBV23-1	.	TRBJ2-5	TGCGCCAGCAGTCAGGCCTCCCCGGAACAAGAGACCCAGTACTTC	CASSQASPEQETQYF
.	TRBV14	few	TRBJ2-7	TGTGCCAGCAGCCAAATTCCAGGACCTACCTACGAGCAGTACTTC	CASSQIPGPTYEQYF
TRBD1	TRBV3-1	.	TRBJ2-5	TGTGCCAGCAGCCAGGGACAGGGAGGAGAGACCCAGTACTTC	CASSQGQGGETQYF
TRBD1	TRBV20-1	.	TRBJ2-1	TGCAGTGCTACCGACTACAGGGGACACAATGAGCAGTTCTTC	CSATDYRGHNEQFF
TRBD1	TRBV5-1	many	TRBJ2-1	TGCGCCAGCAGCATCTCCCCGGGACAGATGACTACGGACTCCTACAATGAGCAGTTCTTC	CASSISPGQMTTDSYNEQFF
TRBD2	TRBV6-5	few	TRBJ2-7	TGTGCCAGCAGTTACTCTAGACTAGCCAGGACCTCCTACGAGCAGTACTTC	CASSYSRLARTSYEQYF